This T cell receptor beta chain was identified in a study of blood T cell repertoires in COVID-19. About the study: The samples span acute and convalescent COVID-19 from the United States, Italy and Spain. Sources were T cells, B-cell-depleted T cells, or PBMCs; the material itself was cDNA or gDNA.

CDR3 length: 15 amino acids. The germline V gene has CDR1 SGHRS and CDR2 YFSETQ. V lost 4 bases to trimming and J lost 5 bases; unmatched junction nucleotides: 11. Authors' analysis steps: Amplification from reference gene primers served as the basis for estimated nucleated cell counts. Assay used: immunoSEQ multiplex PCR; TCRdb lists only in-frame clones, some missing. D and trimming were read from the DNA, whereas the V and J calls and clone size are those reported in that table. The repertoire holds approximately 76,000 clones, about 86% seen once, with roughly 40% in the top ten. This TCR came from an elderly man with active or convalescent COVID-19. The chain combines TRBV5-1 with TRBJ1-1; 7 bases are a match to TRBD1. What was sequenced was peripheral blood. The CDR3: CASSVPNRGRTEAFF. DNA for the CDR3: TGCGCCAGCAGCGTCCCAAACAGGGGACGAACTGAAGCTTTCTTT.